The 20 T cell receptor beta chains reported below all come from one sample, sequenced in a study of low-dose radiotherapy and immunotherapy resistance in tumors. Primers targeting TRAV and TRBV primed first-strand cDNA, covering alpha and beta chains. The authors ran around 22 PCR cycles to amplify TCRs with a constant-region primer and V-primer adapter. TCRdb called the reads again in MiXCR, with one record for every CDR3 protein. Here the sample spans under 20,000 distinct CDR3 sequences, approximately 79% being singletons. The receptors derive from a human donor with advanced metastatic prostate, ovarian, gallbladder or colorectal cancer (not recorded which). This table probably holds off-target reads from a library built for another chain.

The chain has TRBV28 and TRBJ1-4, with 10 bases aligning to TRBD1. The V gene end was trimmed by 3 bases and the J gene end by 8 bases; junction bases not matched to a gene: 9. The germline gives CDR1 MDHEN, CDR2 SYDVKM. This CDR3 is 16 amino acids long. CDR3 coding DNA: TGTGCCAGCAGTTTGAAATCCGGGACAGGGGTCGAAAAACTGTTTTTT. Its protein product is CASSLKSGTGVEKLFF.

This rearrangement joins TRBV28 to TRBJ1-2; D perhaps matches TRBD1 (5 bases). The V end lost 3 bases, the J end lost 2 bases, and 7 bases lay between the germline ends. Per germline, CDR1 MDHEN and CDR2 SYDVKM. The CDR3 has 13 residues. The CDR3 DNA follows: TGTGCCAGCAGTTTTGGACAAAACTATGGCTACACCTTC. This translates into CASSFGQNYGYTF.

This clonotype was found a few times. This chain connects TRBV30 to TRBJ2-5, with unresolved D. The germline V and J ends were trimmed by 2 bases and 5 bases, with 6 bases remaining between them. Germline V gene data show CDR1 as GTSNPN and CDR2 as SVGIG (reference sequence). There are 11 residues in the CDR3. The CDR3 is CAWSPAETQYF. CDR3 nucleotides: TGTGCCTGGAGTCCCGCCGAGACCCAGTACTTC.

Only a few counts were recorded for this clonotype. The rearrangement links TRBV11-2 to TRBJ2-3; the D is unclear. This CDR3 region has 13 residues. From germline, CDR1 is SGHAT and CDR2 FQNNGV. V lost 5 bases and J lost 7, with 13 bases in between. CDR3 residues: CASSPLRRHTQYF. The CDR3 DNA sequence: TGTGCCAGCAGCCCCCTCCGACGACATACGCAGTATTTT.

This clonotype was recorded a few times. The chain couples TRBV5-8 to TRBJ1-5, with D possibly matching TRBD1 (5 bases). V was trimmed by 1 base and J by 1 base, leaving 9 bases between them. This CDR3 region has 15 residues. CDR1 and CDR2 (germline): SGHTS, YDEGEE. CDR3 in DNA: TGTGCCAGCAGCTTGATTGGGGCGAGCAATCAGCCCCAGCATTTT. This encodes CASSLIGASNQPQHF. The variable domain in full, with the rest retrieved from reference TRBV5-8 and TRBJ1-5, is EAGVTQSPTHLIKTRGQQATLRCSPISGHTSVYWYQQALGLGLQFLLWYDEGEERNRGNFPPRFSGRQFPNYSSELNVNALELEDSALYLCASSLIGASNQPQHFGDGTRLSIL.

The V and J genes are TRBV15 and TRBJ2-2, with D unresolved. The V end lost 0 bases, the J end lost 5 bases, and 7 bases lay between the germline ends. The CDR3 runs 14 residues. The V gene's germline CDR1 is LNHNV and CDR2 YYDKDF (reference sequence). The chain's CDR3 is CATSRDPDTGELFF. The CDR3 DNA is TGTGCCACCAGCAGAGATCCGGATACCGGGGAGCTGTTTTTT. The full variable domain, rest sourced from reference TRBV15 and TRBJ2-2, is DAMVIQNPRYQVTQFGKPVTLSCSQTLNHNVMYWYQQKSSQAPKLLFHYYDKDFNNEADTPDNFQSRRPNTSFCFLDIRSPGLGDTAMYLCATSRDPDTGELFFGEGSRLTVL.

This clonotype was recorded a few times. This rearrangement joins TRBV2 to TRBJ2-1, with 7 bases that match TRBD1. Trimming at V came to 2 bases and at J to 4 bases, leaving 2 bases not matched to a gene. The CDR3 consists of 14 residues. Germline CDR1 reads SNHLY; CDR2 reads FYNNEI. CDR3 loop: CASSETQGYNEQFF. In DNA form, the CDR3 reads TGTGCCAGCAGTGAAACACAGGGGTACAATGAGCAGTTCTTC.

This clonotype was recorded once. V gene TRBV2 combines with J gene TRBJ2-6, with unresolved D. The CDR3 contains 13 residues. V was trimmed by 8 bases and J by 6 bases, leaving 11 bases between them. Per the germline V gene, CDR1 is SNHLY and CDR2 is FYNNEI. This CDR3 is CASGDGSANVLTF. CDR3 in DNA: TGTGCCAGCGGAGATGGGTCGGCCAACGTCCTGACTTTC.

The gene calls are TRBV11-3 and TRBJ2-1; 7 bases are a match to TRBD2. The CDR3 runs to 14 residues. V gave up 11 bases and J gave up 0 bases; unmatched junction bases: 7. From germline, CDR1 is SGHNT and CDR2 YENEEA. CDR3 nucleotides: TGTGCCTCAGAGCGCGGGAGCTCCTACAATGAGCAGTTCTTC. Translating it yields CASERGSSYNEQFF.

In its sample, this clonotype was seen a few times. The chain combines TRBV24-1 with TRBJ2-1; D unresolved. The CDR3 spans 12 residues. Between the trimmed V and J ends, which lost 4 bases and 4 bases, there was a span of 4 bases. The germline CDR1 and CDR2 sequences are KGHDR and SFDVKD. The CDR3 region has the DNA TGTGCCACCAGTGACCGATACAATGAGCAGTTCTTC. This translates into CATSDRYNEQFF.

The gene calls are TRBV28 and TRBJ1-2, with D maybe TRBD1 (6 bases). The V end lost 2 bases, the J end lost 4 bases, and 8 bases lay between the germline ends. CDR1 is MDHEN, CDR2 SYDVKM, per germline. This CDR3 is built from 13 residues. The CDR3 protein is CASSLLGGYGYTF. CDR3 coding DNA: TGTGCCAGCAGTTTACTAGGGGGCTATGGCTACACCTTC.

This chain joins TRBV5-1 and TRBJ1-4; no clear D. Germline V gene sequence: CDR1 SGHRS, CDR2 YFSETQ. CDR3 length: 13 amino acids. The V end was cut by 0 bases, the J end by 11 bases, with 11 bases between. CDR3 protein: CASSLDGAGKLFF. CDR3 sequence (DNA): TGCGCCAGCAGCTTGGACGGCGCGGGCAAACTGTTTTTT.

This clonotype came up a few times. The V gene is TRBV13, the J gene TRBJ1-1, with D unclear. CDR1 is PRHDT and CDR2 is FYEKMQ in the germline V gene (reference sequence). V dropped 3 bases and J dropped 1 base, with 6 bases sitting between them. This CDR3 is built from 13 residues. The chain's CDR3 is CASSFRQNTEAFF. CDR3 coding DNA: TGTGCCAGCAGCTTCCGGCAGAACACTGAAGCTTTCTTT.

Only one count was recorded for this clonotype. This chain connects TRBV6-2 or TRBV6-3 to TRBJ2-5; D could derive from TRBD1 or TRBD2 (6 bases each). The V end was cut by 5 bases, the J end by 4 bases, with 17 bases between. The germline gives CDR1 MNHEY, CDR2 SVGEGT. This CDR3 has 15 amino acids. CDR3 bases: TGTGCCAGCAGTGAATTCCAAGGGGGGAGAGAGACCCAGTACTTC. It codes for CASSEFQGGRETQYF.

The chain recombines TRBV7-2 with TRBJ2-1; D is tentatively TRBD1 or TRBD2 (5 bases each). V was trimmed by 3 bases and J by 0 bases, leaving 15 bases between them. CDR3 length: 17 residues. In germline, CDR1 is SGHTA, CDR2 FQGNSA. CDR3: CASSFGTGTSSYNEQFF. CDR3 bases: TGTGCCAGCAGCTTCGGGACGGGAACCTCCTCCTACAATGAGCAGTTCTTC.

J is TRBJ1-5 and V is TRBV6-2 or TRBV6-3; TRBD1 matches at 8 bases. CDR3 length: 14 amino acids. Germline CDR1 reads MNHEY; CDR2 reads SVGEGT. Losses at the gene ends were 2 bases for V and 10 bases for J; bases not matched to a gene: 7. The CDR3 DNA is TGTGCCAGCAGTTACCAGGGGGCGGCCAGTCCCCAGCATTTT. It encodes CASSYQGAASPQHF.

The chain combines TRBV6-8 with TRBJ1-3; D perhaps matches TRBD1 (5 bases). The CDR3 is made up of 16 amino acids. Germline values: CDR1 MNHGY, CDR2 SAAAGT. The V end lost 7 bases, the J end lost 1 base, and 17 bases lay between the germline ends. CDR3 in DNA: TGTGCCAGCAAGCAGGGAGTTACGCTGTCTGGAAACACCATATATTTT. It is translated as CASKQGVTLSGNTIYF.

The rearrangement uses TRBV5-1 and TRBJ2-1; D ambiguous. CDR1 is SGHRS and CDR2 is YFSETQ in the germline V gene. V lost 1 base, J lost 10 bases, and 9 bases lay in between. This CDR3 is 12 amino acids long. The DNA of the CDR3 is TGCGCCAGCAGCTTGTCAGGTGGCGAGCAGTTCTTC. Amino acids: CASSLSGGEQFF.

The chain uses TRBV12-3 or TRBV12-4 and TRBJ2-2, with D possibly being TRBD1 (5 bases). This CDR3 has 15 residues. Trimming removed 2 bases from V and 2 bases from J, with 9 bases in between. CDR3 DNA sequence: TGTGCCAGCAGTTTATCAGGGCGTAACACCGGGGAGCTGTTTTTT. This encodes CASSLSGRNTGELFF.

The chain is built from TRBV27 and TRBJ2-1, with D perhaps matching TRBD1 or TRBD2 (6 bases each). Germline CDR1 MNHEY, CDR2 SMNVEV (reference sequence). The CDR3 loop spans 21 amino acids. The V gene lost 0 bases and the J gene lost 1 base, with 25 bases spanning the gap. The CDR3 spells CASSLSPRYMRDTVSYNEQFF. In DNA, the CDR3 is TGTGCCAGCAGTTTATCCCCCCGGTACATGCGGGACACGGTATCCTACAATGAGCAGTTCTTC.